The T cell receptor beta chain described here comes from a study of cytomegalovirus exposure and HLA in healthy donors. J lost 7 bases, V lost 5 bases, and 7 bases had no gene match. The CDR3 spans 13 residues. Germline values: CDR1 LNHDA, CDR2 SQIVND (reference sequence). A multiplex PCR was run with 60 Vbeta primers and 13 Jbeta primers. The method was immunoSEQ multiplex PCR; TCRdb's version includes in-frame clones alone and lacks a portion of them. The sample has approximately 35,000 clones; 75% to 85% are singletons. The rearrangement uses TRBV19 and TRBJ1-2; 7 bases match TRBD1. The sample was PBMCs. The TCR was taken from a woman aged 18-29 years in good health and CMV-seronegative. CDR3 loop: CASSLGDRAGYTF. CDR3 sequence (DNA): TGTGCCAGTAGTCTAGGAGACAGGGCTGGCTACACCTTC.